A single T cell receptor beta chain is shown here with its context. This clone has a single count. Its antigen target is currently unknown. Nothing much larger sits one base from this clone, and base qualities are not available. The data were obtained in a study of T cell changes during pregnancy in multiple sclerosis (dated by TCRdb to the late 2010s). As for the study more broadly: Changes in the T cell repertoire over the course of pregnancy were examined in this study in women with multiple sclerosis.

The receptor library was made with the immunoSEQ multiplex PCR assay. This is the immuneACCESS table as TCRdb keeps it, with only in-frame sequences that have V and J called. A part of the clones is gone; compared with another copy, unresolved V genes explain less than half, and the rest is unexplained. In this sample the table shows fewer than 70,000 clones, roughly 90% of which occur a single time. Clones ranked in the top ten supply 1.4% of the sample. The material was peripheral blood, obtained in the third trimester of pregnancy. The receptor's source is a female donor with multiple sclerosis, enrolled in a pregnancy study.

The sequence in DNA is TGTGCCAGCAGTGAATATTATCAGGGGTCGATCTCCTACGAGCAGTACTTC. It translates to CASSEYYQGSISYEQYF. The chain links TRBV25-1 with TRBJ2-7, and TRBD1 may be the D gene, going by 6 matching bases. CDR1 and CDR2 were assigned from the germline V gene as MGHDK and SYGVNS. V is reduced by 0 bases and J by 0 bases, leaving a spacing of 15 bases between them. CDR3 length: 17 amino acids, cysteine to phenylalanine. Only the CDR3 DNA stays, 51 bases, in frame from base 1.